Listed below are T cell receptor beta chains from one sample, sequenced in a study of blood T cell repertoires in COVID-19. Libraries were prepared by immunoSEQ multiplex PCR; TCRdb keeps only in-frame clonotypes and omits some of them. Here the sample spans a few hundred thousand clones, roughly nine tenths being singletons. Sequencing used peripheral blood. All receptors derive from a man aged 18 to 29 who had recovered from COVID-19. The CDR3 runs from the conserved cysteine through the conserved F or W. The order of the fields is J gene, D gene, clone size, V gene, CDR3 protein, CDR3 DNA. A D gene is named only where the DNA matches it firmly. Size is stated for part of the rows, as once, few or many counts, or as a class when the clone is expanded.

>TRBJ1-1|NA|once|TRBV9
CASSVTSRGNTEAFF
TGTGCCAGCAGCGTCACCTCCCGGGGGAACACTGAAGCTTTCTTT
>TRBJ2-3|TRBD2|NA|TRBV7-3
CASSPTGLASTDTQYF
TGTGCCAGCAGCCCGACGGGACTAGCGAGCACAGATACGCAGTATTTT
>TRBJ1-3|NA|NA|TRBV5-6
CASSPRGNTIYF
TGTGCCAGCAGCCCGAGGGGGAACACCATATATTTT
>TRBJ2-5|TRBD2|NA|TRBV4-2
CASSQDTLLAGYQETQYF
TGTGCCAGCAGCCAAGATACTTTGCTAGCGGGGTACCAAGAGACCCAGTACTTC
>TRBJ2-3|NA|NA|TRBV3-1/TRBV3-2
CASSQDYTDTQYF
TGTGCCAGCAGCCAGGACTACACAGATACGCAGTATTTT
>TRBJ2-7|NA|NA|TRBV19
CASSGFSGGYEQYF
TGTGCCAGTAGTGGATTTAGCGGCGGCTACGAGCAGTACTTC
>TRBJ2-2|NA|NA|TRBV19
CASSIRIREPNTGELFF
TGTGCCAGTAGTATTAGAATACGGGAGCCGAACACCGGGGAGCTGTTTTTT
>TRBJ2-3|TRBD2|NA|TRBV7-8
CASSPGPAGEGDTQYF
TGTGCCAGCAGCCCCGGGCCAGCGGGAGAGGGAGATACGCAGTATTTT
>TRBJ2-2|TRBD2|once|TRBV9
CASSPFQTTSAPNTGELFF
TGTGCCAGCAGCCCATTCCAAACCACTAGCGCACCTAACACCGGGGAGCTGTTTTTT
>TRBJ1-2|NA|NA|TRBV14
CASSQVAGYGYTF
TGTGCCAGCAGCCAAGTCGCGGGCTATGGCTACACCTTC
>TRBJ1-1|NA|NA|TRBV4-3
CASSLRLTGTEAFF
TGCGCCAGCAGCCTGAGACTGACAGGCACTGAAGCTTTCTTT
>TRBJ1-3|NA|NA|TRBV5-3
CARSLAMELTGNTIYF
TGTGCCAGAAGCTTGGCCATGGAGCTGACTGGAAACACCATATATTTT
>TRBJ2-7|TRBD2|NA|TRBV5-1
CASSDPTGTSGRAPREQYF
TGCGCCAGCAGCGATCCCACCGGGACTAGCGGGAGGGCCCCTCGAGAGCAGTACTTC
>TRBJ2-1|TRBD1|NA|TRBV4-1
CASSRSSGTGYNEQFF
TGCGCCAGCAGCCGCTCTTCCGGGACAGGTTACAATGAGCAGTTCTTC
>TRBJ1-4|TRBD1|NA|TRBV19
CASIGTGINEKLFF
TGTGCCAGTATAGGGACAGGGATTAATGAAAAACTGTTTTTT
>TRBJ2-2|NA|NA|TRBV30
CAWSAHNTGELFF
TGTGCCTGGAGTGCCCATAACACCGGGGAGCTGTTTTTT
>TRBJ2-7|NA|NA|TRBV6-6
CASSTTGPSYEQYF
TGTGCCAGCAGTACGACAGGACCCTCCTACGAGCAGTACTTC
>TRBJ1-3|NA|few|TRBV2
CASSDTLVRTAGNTIYF
TGTGCCAGCAGTGACACTTTAGTACGGACAGCTGGAAACACCATATATTTT
>TRBJ2-7|TRBD1|few|TRBV20-1
CSAGQVYEQYF
TGCAGTGCTGGACAGGTCTACGAGCAGTACTTC
>TRBJ2-7|NA|NA|TRBV7-2
CASSLVLRVGEQYF
TGTGCCAGCAGCTTAGTGCTCAGGGTTGGCGAGCAGTACTTC
>TRBJ2-4|TRBD2|few|TRBV19
CASMGGRTKNIQYF
TGTGCCAGTATGGGCGGGAGAACCAAAAACATTCAGTACTTC
>TRBJ2-2|NA|NA|TRBV7-2
CASSPDSNTGELFF
TGTGCCAGCAGCCCAGACAGTAACACCGGGGAGCTGTTTTTT
>TRBJ2-1|TRBD2|NA|TRBV2
CATYDPGLAAEQFF
TGTGCCACCTACGATCCTGGACTAGCAGCTGAGCAGTTCTTC
>TRBJ1-3|NA|many|TRBV19
CASMGGLTGNTIYF
TGTGCCAGTATGGGGGGGCTGACAGGAAACACCATATATTTT
>TRBJ2-7|TRBD2|NA|TRBV5-4
CASSWGGGEGYEQYF
TGTGCCAGCAGCTGGGGTGGCGGGGAGGGCTACGAGCAGTACTTC
>TRBJ1-6|NA|NA|TRBV10-1
CASDPGQGSPLHF
TGCGCCAGCGACCCCGGACAAGGTTCACCCCTCCACTTT
>TRBJ1-5|TRBD1|NA|TRBV2
CASAGGYQPQHF
TGTGCCAGCGCAGGGGGCTATCAGCCCCAGCATTTT
>TRBJ2-1|NA|once|TRBV6-5
CASSRVQGNEQFF
TGTGCCAGCAGTAGGGTACAGGGCAATGAGCAGTTCTTC
>TRBJ1-5|NA|NA|TRBV19
CASAPQGYSNQPQHF
TGTGCCAGTGCCCCCCAGGGTTATAGCAATCAGCCCCAGCATTTT
>TRBJ1-1|NA|NA|TRBV2
CASSGQEGGLDTEAFF
TGTGCCAGCAGTGGACAGGAGGGAGGGTTGGACACTGAAGCTTTCTTT
>TRBJ2-7|TRBD2|NA|TRBV7-8
CASSFWLAGASYEQYF
TGTGCCAGCAGCTTTTGGCTAGCGGGGGCTTCCTACGAGCAGTACTTC
>TRBJ1-2|NA|NA|TRBV2
CASSPRQDNLWGYTF
TGTGCCAGCAGTCCTCGACAGGACAACCTATGGGGCTACACCTTC
>TRBJ2-6|TRBD1|NA|TRBV19
CASSTTGGARSGANVLTF
TGTGCCAGTAGTACTACAGGGGGCGCGAGGTCCGGGGCCAACGTCCTGACTTTC
>TRBJ2-5|TRBD2|once|TRBV3-1/TRBV3-2
CASSQPGRYQETQYF
TGTGCCAGCAGCCAACCCGGGAGGTACCAAGAGACCCAGTACTTC
>TRBJ2-6|TRBD2|NA|TRBV30
CAWSVAGVSGANVLTF
TGTGCCTGGAGTGTAGCGGGAGTTTCTGGGGCCAACGTCCTGACTTTC
>TRBJ1-2|NA|NA|TRBV7-9
CASSDTENYGYTF
TGTGCCAGCTCCGATACAGAAAACTATGGCTACACCTTC
>TRBJ2-7|TRBD2|once|TRBV7-2
CASSHRTSAYSSYEQYF
TGTGCCAGCAGCCACCGGACTAGCGCCTACAGCTCCTACGAGCAGTACTTC
>TRBJ1-3|TRBD1|few|TRBV18
CASSPPRQGENTIYF
TGTGCCAGCTCACCACCGAGGCAGGGGGAAAACACCATATATTTT
>TRBJ1-2|NA|NA|TRBV9
CASSARLTAGNGYTF
TGTGCCAGCAGCGCCCGGTTAACGGCCGGGAACGGCTACACCTTC
>TRBJ2-7|TRBD1|NA|TRBV5-4
CASSLGDRTTYEQYF
TGTGCCAGCAGCTTGGGGGACAGGACAACCTACGAGCAGTACTTC
>TRBJ2-7|TRBD1|NA|TRBV14
CASSQGTGDEQYF
TGTGCCAGCAGCCAAGGGACAGGGGACGAGCAGTACTTC
>TRBJ2-1|TRBD2|once|TRBV29-1
CSVPRLAGTYNEQFF
TGCAGCGTGCCTAGACTAGCGGGAACCTACAATGAGCAGTTCTTC
>TRBJ2-6|NA|NA|TRBV30
CAWSKRAGANVLTF
TGTGCCTGGAGTAAGAGGGCTGGGGCCAACGTCCTGACTTTC
>TRBJ1-1|NA|NA|TRBV7-8
CASSLWVSKRMNTEAFF
TGTGCCAGCAGCTTATGGGTGTCTAAGCGCATGAACACTGAAGCTTTCTTT
>TRBJ1-3|NA|NA|TRBV4-3
CASSQDLLSGNTIYF
TGCGCCAGCAGCCAAGATTTACTCTCTGGAAACACCATATATTTT
>TRBJ2-5|TRBD2|NA|TRBV7-7
CASSLSGLAGAPETQYF
TGTGCCAGCAGCTTGTCGGGACTAGCGGGAGCTCCAGAGACCCAGTACTTC
>TRBJ2-1|NA|NA|TRBV5-4
CASSLDRVLSYNEQFF
TGTGCCAGCAGCTTGGACAGGGTGCTGTCCTACAATGAGCAGTTCTTC
>TRBJ2-1|TRBD1|NA|TRBV7-2
CASSLYRDRVFYNEQFF
TGTGCCAGCAGCTTATATCGGGACAGGGTCTTTTACAATGAGCAGTTCTTC
>TRBJ2-5|TRBD1|NA|TRBV18
CASSPQGARETQYF
TGTGCCAGCTCACCACAGGGGGCAAGGGAGACCCAGTACTTC
>TRBJ1-3|NA|NA|TRBV19
CASSIDRGNTIYF
TGTGCCAGTAGTATAGATCGTGGAAACACCATATATTTT
>TRBJ2-3|TRBD1|NA|TRBV7-9
CASSLWTGIPDTQYF
TGTGCCAGCAGCTTATGGACAGGGATCCCAGATACGCAGTATTTT
>TRBJ1-3|NA|NA|TRBV12-3/TRBV12-4
CASSPYRGNTIYF
TGTGCCAGCAGCCCCTACAGAGGAAACACCATATATTTT
>TRBJ2-5|NA|once|TRBV14
CASSQGGIQETQYF
TGTGCCAGCAGCCAAGGAGGGATCCAAGAGACCCAGTACTTC
>TRBJ1-1|NA|NA|TRBV20-1
CSASGPGADTEAFF
TGCAGTGCTAGTGGCCCAGGGGCAGACACTGAAGCTTTCTTT
>TRBJ1-4|NA|NA|TRBV20-1
CSASKSQGNEKLFF
TGCAGTGCTAGTAAATCCCAGGGTAATGAAAAACTGTTTTTT
>TRBJ1-5|NA|NA|TRBV2
CASSDGTPRGNQPQHF
TGTGCCAGCAGTGACGGGACACCCCGGGGCAATCAGCCCCAGCATTTT
>TRBJ1-1|NA|once|TRBV4-3
CASSGVGGLEAFF
TGCGCCAGCAGCGGGGTCGGGGGGCTTGAAGCTTTCTTT
>TRBJ2-7|NA|NA|TRBV6-5
CASSAVSYEQYF
TGTGCCAGCAGCGCGGTCTCCTACGAGCAGTACTTC
>TRBJ2-3|TRBD2|NA|TRBV7-9
CASSSGLAATDTQYF
TGTGCCAGCAGCTCGGGACTAGCGGCCACAGATACGCAGTATTTT